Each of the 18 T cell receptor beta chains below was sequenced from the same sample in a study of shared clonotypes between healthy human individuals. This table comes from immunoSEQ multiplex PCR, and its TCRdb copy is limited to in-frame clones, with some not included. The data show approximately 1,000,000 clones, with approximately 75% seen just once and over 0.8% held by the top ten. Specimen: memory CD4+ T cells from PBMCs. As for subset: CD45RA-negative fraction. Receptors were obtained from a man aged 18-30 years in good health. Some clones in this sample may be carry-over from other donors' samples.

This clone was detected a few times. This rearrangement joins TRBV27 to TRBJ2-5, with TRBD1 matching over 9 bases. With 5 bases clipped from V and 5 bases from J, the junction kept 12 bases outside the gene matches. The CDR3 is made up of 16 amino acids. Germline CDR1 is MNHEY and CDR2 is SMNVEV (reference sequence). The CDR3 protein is CASSRGLQGAGETQYF. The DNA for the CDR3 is TGTGCCAGCAGTCGAGGTCTACAGGGGGCGGGTGAGACCCAGTACTTC.

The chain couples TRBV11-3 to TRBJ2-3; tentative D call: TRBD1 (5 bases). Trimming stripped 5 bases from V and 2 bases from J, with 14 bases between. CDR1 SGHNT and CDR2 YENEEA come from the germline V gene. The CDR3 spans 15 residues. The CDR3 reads CASSDGSDNTDTQYF. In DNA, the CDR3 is TGTGCCAGCAGCGATGGGTCGGACAACACAGATACGCAGTATTTT.

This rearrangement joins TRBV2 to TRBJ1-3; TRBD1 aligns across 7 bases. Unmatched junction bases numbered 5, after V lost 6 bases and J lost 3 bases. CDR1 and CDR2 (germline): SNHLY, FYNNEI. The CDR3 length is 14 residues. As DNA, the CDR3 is TGTGCCAGCAGCGAGACAGGGAATGGAAACACCATATATTTT. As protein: CASSETGNGNTIYF.

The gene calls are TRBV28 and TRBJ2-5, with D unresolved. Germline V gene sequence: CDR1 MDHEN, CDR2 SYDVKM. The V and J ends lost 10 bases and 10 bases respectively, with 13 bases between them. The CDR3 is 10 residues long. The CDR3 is CATAAQVQYF. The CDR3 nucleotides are TGTGCCACCGCGGCCCAGGTCCAGTACTTC. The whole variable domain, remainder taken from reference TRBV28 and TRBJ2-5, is DVKVTQSSRYLVKRTGEKVFLECVQDMDHENMFWYRQDPGLGLRLIYFSYDVKMKEKGDIPEGYSVSREKKERFSLILESASTNQTSMYLCATAAQVQYFGPGTRLLVL.

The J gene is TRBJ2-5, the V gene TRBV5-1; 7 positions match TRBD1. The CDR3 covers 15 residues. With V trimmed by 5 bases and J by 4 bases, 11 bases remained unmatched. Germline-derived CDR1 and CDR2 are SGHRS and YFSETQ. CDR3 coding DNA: TGCGCCAGCAGACCGCAACAGGGGCTCGGAGAGACCCAGTACTTC. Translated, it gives CASRPQQGLGETQYF.

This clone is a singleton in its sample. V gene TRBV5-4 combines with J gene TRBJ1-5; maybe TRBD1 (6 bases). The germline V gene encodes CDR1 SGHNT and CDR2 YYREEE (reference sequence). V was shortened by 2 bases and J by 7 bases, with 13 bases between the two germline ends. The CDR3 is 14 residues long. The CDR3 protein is CASSLDGGRQPQHF. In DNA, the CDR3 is TGTGCCAGCAGCTTAGATGGGGGCAGGCAGCCCCAGCATTTT.

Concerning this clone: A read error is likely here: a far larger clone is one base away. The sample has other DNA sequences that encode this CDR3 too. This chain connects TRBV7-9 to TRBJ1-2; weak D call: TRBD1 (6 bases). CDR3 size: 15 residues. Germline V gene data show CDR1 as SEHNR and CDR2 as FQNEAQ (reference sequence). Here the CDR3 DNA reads TGTGCCAGCAGCTCAGCAGGGGAAGCTAACTATGGCTACACTTTC. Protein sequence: CASSSAGEANYGYTF.

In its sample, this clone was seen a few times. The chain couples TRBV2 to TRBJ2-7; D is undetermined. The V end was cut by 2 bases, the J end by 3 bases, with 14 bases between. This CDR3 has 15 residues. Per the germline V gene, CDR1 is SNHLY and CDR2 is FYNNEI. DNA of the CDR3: TGTGCCAGCAGTGAATCCTCCCTCGGCGGCTACGAGCAGTACTTC. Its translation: CASSESSLGGYEQYF.

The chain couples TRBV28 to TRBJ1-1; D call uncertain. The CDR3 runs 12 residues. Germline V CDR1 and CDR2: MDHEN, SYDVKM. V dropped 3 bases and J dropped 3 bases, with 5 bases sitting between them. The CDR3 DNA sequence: TGTGCCAGCAGTTTCGGTGACACTGAAGCTTTCTTT. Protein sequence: CASSFGDTEAFF.

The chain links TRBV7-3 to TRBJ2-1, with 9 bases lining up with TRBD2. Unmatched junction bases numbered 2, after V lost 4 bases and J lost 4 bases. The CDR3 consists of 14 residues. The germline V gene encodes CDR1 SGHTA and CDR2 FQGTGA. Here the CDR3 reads CASSWTSEYNEQFF. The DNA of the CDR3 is TGTGCCAGCAGCTGGACTAGCGAATACAATGAGCAGTTCTTC.

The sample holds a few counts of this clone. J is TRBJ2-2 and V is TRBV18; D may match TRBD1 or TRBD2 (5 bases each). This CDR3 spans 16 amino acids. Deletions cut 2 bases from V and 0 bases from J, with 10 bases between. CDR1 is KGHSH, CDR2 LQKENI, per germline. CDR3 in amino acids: CASSPGAGANTGELFF. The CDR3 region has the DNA TGTGCCAGCTCACCAGGGGCGGGCGCGAACACCGGGGAGCTGTTTTTT.

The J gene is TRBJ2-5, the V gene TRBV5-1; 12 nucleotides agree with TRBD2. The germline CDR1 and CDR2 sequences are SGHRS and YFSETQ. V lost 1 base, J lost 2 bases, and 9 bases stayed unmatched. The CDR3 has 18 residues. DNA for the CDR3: TGCGCCAGCAGCTTGAGGGCTAGCGGGAGGGACTTACAAGAGACCCAGTACTTC. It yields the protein CASSLRASGRDLQETQYF. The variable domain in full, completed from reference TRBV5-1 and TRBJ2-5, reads KAGVTQTPRYLIKTRGQQVTLSCSPISGHRSVSWYQQTPGQGLQFLFEYFSETQRNKGNFPGRFSGRQFSNSRSEMNVSTLELGDSALYLCASSLRASGRDLQETQYFGPGTRLLVL.

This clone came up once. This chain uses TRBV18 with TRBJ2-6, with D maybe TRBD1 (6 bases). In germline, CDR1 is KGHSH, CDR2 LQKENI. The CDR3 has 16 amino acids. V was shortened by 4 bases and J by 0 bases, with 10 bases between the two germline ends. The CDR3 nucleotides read TGTGCCAGCTCACAGAGACAGGACTCTGGGGCCAACGTCCTGACTTTC. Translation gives CASSQRQDSGANVLTF.

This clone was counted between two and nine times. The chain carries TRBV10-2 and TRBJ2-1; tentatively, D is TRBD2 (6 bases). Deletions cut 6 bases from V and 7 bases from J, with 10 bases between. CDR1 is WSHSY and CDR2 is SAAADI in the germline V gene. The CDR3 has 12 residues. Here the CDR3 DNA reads TGCGCCAGCAGCGGGACTTTGAATGAGCAGTTCTTC. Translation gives CASSGTLNEQFF.

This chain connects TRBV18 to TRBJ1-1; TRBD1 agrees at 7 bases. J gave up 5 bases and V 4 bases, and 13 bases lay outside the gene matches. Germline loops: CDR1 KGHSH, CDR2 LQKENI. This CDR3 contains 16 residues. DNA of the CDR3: TGTGCCAGCTCACGCGCTGGGGCAGGGGGTTTTACTGAAGCTTTCTTT. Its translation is CASSRAGAGGFTEAFF.

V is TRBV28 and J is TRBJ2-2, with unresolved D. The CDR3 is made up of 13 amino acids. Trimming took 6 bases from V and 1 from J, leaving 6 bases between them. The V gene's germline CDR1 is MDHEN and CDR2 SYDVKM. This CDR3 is CASRELNTGELFF. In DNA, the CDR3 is TGTGCCAGCAGAGAACTGAACACCGGGGAGCTGTTTTTT.

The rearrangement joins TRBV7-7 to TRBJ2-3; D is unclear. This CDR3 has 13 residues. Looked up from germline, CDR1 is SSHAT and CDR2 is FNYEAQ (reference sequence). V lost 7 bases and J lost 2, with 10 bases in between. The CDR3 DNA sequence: TGTGCCAGCACCCTTTCCCCCACAGATACGCAGTATTTT. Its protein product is CASTLSPTDTQYF.

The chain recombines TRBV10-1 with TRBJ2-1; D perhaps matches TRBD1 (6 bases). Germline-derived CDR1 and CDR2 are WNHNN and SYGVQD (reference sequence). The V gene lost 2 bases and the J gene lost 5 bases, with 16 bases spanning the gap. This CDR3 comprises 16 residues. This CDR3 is CASSERGGRCDNEQFF. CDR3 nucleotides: TGCGCCAGCAGTGAGAGAGGGGGTAGGTGTGACAATGAGCAGTTCTTC.